This T cell receptor (beta chain) was retrieved from a study of T cell responses to AZD1222 COVID-19 vaccine (dated by TCRdb to 2020 to 2022). Context from the whole study: TCR sequencing covered approximately 230 trial participants: some 210 given two doses of AZD1222 and 26 given two doses of MenACWY control vaccine. Trial participants were enrolled into age subgroups of 18-55, 56-69 and 70-plus years, which contained around 140, 26 and 57 TCR-sequenced participants, respectively.

The CDR3 regions of human TCRbeta chains were analyzed by immunosequencing. Turning to the authors' computational methods: Repertoire TCRs were checked for matches against a reference library of SARS-CoV-2-specific TCRs that had been generated using the MIRA antigen-specificity platform. Breadth was defined as the fraction of unique TCRs that were SARS-CoV-2-associated. Depth was defined as the fraction of total T cells that were SARS-CoV-2-associated. Using the MIRA data, each spike-specific TCR was mapped to the spike region that the TCR reacts to and placed in a CD4 or CD8 class. Log10-transformed breadth and depth values were compared by one-way ANOVA with Sidak's multiple comparisons tests. This is the immuneACCESS table as TCRdb keeps it, with only in-frame sequences that have V and J called. A part of the clones is gone; compared with another copy, unresolved V genes explain less than half, and the rest is unexplained. V and J calls and clone size are as listed in that table; D and trimming were resolved from the DNA. This sample holds around 150,000 clones; roughly nine tenths were observed only once. The top ten constitute under 1.5% of the sample.

Sample time point, as interpreted from the label and publication: about 28 days (+/-7) after the second vaccine dose. AZD1222 recipients given second doses at about 4 weeks or at about 12 weeks were pooled, since spike-specific TCR depth and breadth were not found to differ between the two schedules. The vaccinee samples were drawn from two UK trials, COV001 and COV002, one of which was a single-blind randomized controlled phase 2/3 trial testing AZD1222 (ChAdOx1 nCoV-19) in healthy adults. Trial participant PBMC samples were collected at day 0 and day 28 after the second dose for TCRbeta chain sequencing. According to the germline V gene (reference sequence), CDR1 reads GTSNPN and CDR2 reads SVGIG. V is cut by 0 bases and J by 4 bases, and the space between the germline ends is 20 bases. The CDR3 starts with the cysteine, ends with the phenylalanine, and has 17 residues. The kept DNA is CDR3 alone, 51 bases in frame from the first base.

Overall study results and their limits: Only five or six AZD1222 recipients were SARS-CoV-2 seropositive at baseline, limiting conclusions about previously exposed vaccinees. Participants were mostly white British and included more females than males, and it was suggested by the authors that clonal diversity may have been underestimated. The 56-69-year group was small, and its depth increase did not reach significance, likely because of low power. Reportedly, almost half of the unique spike-specific TCRs recognized epitopes lying outside the regions that are mutated in the B.1.351 and B.1.1.7 variants. Because no samples from the day 14 peak response were available, repertoires could be characterized only after the peak T cell response. After two AZD1222 doses, spike-specific TCR breadth and depth were significantly higher than at day 0 and than in MenACWY recipients. The whole spike protein was spanned by vaccine-associated CD4 TCRs, and dominant responses were seen in regions 160-218 and 743-854.

As concerns this clone: Its antigen is unknown. Nothing much larger sits one base from this clone, and base qualities are not available.

This sequence was found in an adult who received the AZD1222 COVID-19 vaccine. Recombination connected TRBV30 to TRBJ2-3; matching of 6 bases hints at TRBD2 as the D gene. The sequencing used peripheral blood, collected 28 days after the second AZD1222 dose. The DNA sequence reads TGTGCCTGGAGTGTACGGTGGGGGAGGAGTTGGGCAGATACGCAGTATTTT. Translated, it reads CAWSVRWGRSWADTQYF.